One and the same sample provided the 14 T cell receptor beta chains below, sequenced in a study of CD8+ T cells in alopecia areata. Extraction of RNA preceded its reverse transcription into cDNA, which served as the sequencing template. The assay was immunoSEQ multiplex PCR, and TCRdb's table has in-frame clones only and misses some. The data show about 110,000 clones, about four fifths seen once. The treatment: oral pan-JAK inhibitor, 5-10 mg twice daily. Sequencing used CD8+ T cells sorted from blood, obtained at week 24, from a patient treated with tofacitinib. Source of these receptors: a human donor with alopecia areata.

J is TRBJ2-1 and V is TRBV5-4; D remains ambiguous. This CDR3 contains 12 residues. V dropped 0 bases and J dropped 9 bases, with 7 bases sitting between them. Germline V lookup: CDR1 SGHNT, CDR2 YYREEE (reference sequence). The CDR3 DNA sequence: TGTGCCAGCAGCTTGGGGGCAGGTGAGCAGTTCTTC. Amino acid sequence: CASSLGAGEQFF.

This clone came up once. The chain employs TRBV29-1 and TRBJ2-3; 12 bases align to TRBD2. The length of the CDR3 is 15 residues. The V segment lost 3 bases and the J segment 4 bases; nucleotides outside the gene matches: 5. CDR1 and CDR2 from the germline V gene are SQVTM and ANQGSEA. CDR3 nucleotides: TGCAGCGTTGAGCCTAGCGGGGGGGGTGCAGATACGCAGTATTTT. Amino acids: CSVEPSGGGADTQYF.

This chain joins TRBV6-5 and TRBJ1-6, with no clear D. This CDR3 spans 14 amino acids. The germline V and J ends were trimmed by 7 bases and 9 bases, with 16 bases remaining between them. The germline V gene has CDR1 MNHEY and CDR2 SVGAGI. CDR3 sequence reads: CASTSVGWRSPLHF. The CDR3 nucleotides are TGTGCCAGCACCTCCGTGGGTTGGCGTTCACCCCTCCACTTT.

This clone was detected only once. The V gene is TRBV10-3, the J gene TRBJ1-5, with unresolved D. The V and J ends lost 0 bases and 4 bases respectively, with 4 bases between them. This CDR3 contains 13 residues. From germline, CDR1 is ENHRY and CDR2 SYGVKD. The CDR3 DNA reads as TGTGCCATCAGTGAGTCTTGGAATCAGCCCCAGCATTTT. Protein: CAISESWNQPQHF.

This clone came up once. V and J are TRBV11-2 and TRBJ1-1; D is unresolved. The CDR3 is 14 residues long. Germline CDR1 SGHAT, CDR2 FQNNGV. Deletions cut 7 bases from V and 0 bases from J, with 12 bases between. For the CDR3, the DNA is TGTGCCAGCAAAAAGAGGGTTCTGAACACTGAAGCTTTCTTT. It is translated as CASKKRVLNTEAFF. Complete variable domain (other parts from reference TRBV11-2 and TRBJ1-1): EAGVAQSPRYKIIEKRQSVAFWCNPISGHATLYWYQQILGQGPKLLIQFQNNGVVDDSQLPKDRFSAERLKGVDSTLKIQPAKLEDSAVYLCASKKRVLNTEAFFGQGTRLTVV.

This chain uses TRBV11-2 with TRBJ1-3; D unclear. The CDR3 spans 15 residues. V lost 4 bases to trimming and J lost 0 bases, with 10 bases between them. CDR1 SGHAT and CDR2 FQNNGV come from the germline V gene. The CDR3 bases are TGTGCCAGCAGCTCCGTCAAGAACTCTGGAAACACCATATATTTT. Its protein is CASSSVKNSGNTIYF.

The chain couples TRBV6-5 to TRBJ2-5; D is undetermined. Germline assignment: CDR1 MNHEY and CDR2 SVGAGI. The CDR3 contains 14 residues. The V and J ends lost 2 bases and 3 bases respectively, with 10 bases between them. The CDR3 sequence is CASSYLQAEETQYF. In DNA, the CDR3 is TGTGCCAGCAGTTACCTGCAGGCAGAAGAGACCCAGTACTTC.

This chain uses TRBV28 with TRBJ2-5, with D unclear. Germline V gene sequence: CDR1 MDHEN, CDR2 SYDVKM. There are 15 residues in the CDR3. Trimming cost V 3 bases and J 2 bases, with 13 bases left between them. CDR3 in amino acids: CASSLGDTWQETQYF. CDR3 sequence (DNA): TGTGCCAGCAGTTTGGGTGACACCTGGCAAGAGACCCAGTACTTC.

The DNA for the CDR3 is TGCAGCGTTGAAGTCCCGCCGACTAGCGGGGTCTACAATGAGCAGTTCTTC. Translating gives CSVEVPPTSGVYNEQFF. The V call is TRBV29-1, the J call TRBJ2-1; 11 bases align to TRBD2. The germline gives CDR1 SQVTM, CDR2 ANQGSEA. V was clipped by 1 base and J by 3 bases; unmatched bases: 8. This CDR3 has 17 residues.

The chain is built from TRBV6-5 and TRBJ1-2; 7 positions agree with TRBD1. Per germline, CDR1 MNHEY and CDR2 SVGAGI. The junction had 7 bases not matched to a gene; V was cut back by 6 bases and J by 0 bases. The length of the CDR3 is 15 residues. CDR3: CASRETGRTNYGYTF. In DNA, the CDR3 is TGTGCCAGCAGAGAGACAGGGCGAACTAACTATGGCTACACCTTC.

This clone has only a few counts. V gene TRBV4-3 combines with J gene TRBJ2-6; the match to TRBD2 covers 11 bases. The V and J ends lost 4 bases and 3 bases, in that order; junction bases with no gene match: 5. The length of the CDR3 is 17 residues. CDR1 and CDR2 from the germline V gene are LGHNA and YSLEER. The CDR3 sequence: CASSLSGGAGGANVLTF. As DNA, the CDR3 is TGCGCCAGCAGCCTTAGCGGGGGGGCCGGTGGGGCCAACGTCCTGACTTTC.

J is TRBJ2-7 and V is TRBV6-5, with 9 bases lining up with TRBD1. Germline V gives CDR1 MNHEY, CDR2 SVGAGI. The CDR3 has 14 residues. Trimming cost V 5 bases and J 3 bases; bases outside gene matches: 5. The CDR3 spells CASSVTGGIYEQYF. The CDR3 DNA reads as TGTGCCAGCAGTGTGACAGGGGGAATCTACGAGCAGTACTTC.

J is TRBJ1-1 and V is TRBV5-1; D call uncertain. The CDR3 contains 13 residues. The germline CDR1 and CDR2 sequences are SGHRS and YFSETQ. Trimming stripped 5 bases from V and 1 base from J, with 9 bases between. In nucleotides, the CDR3 is TGCGCCAGCAGACAAAGACGGAACACTGAAGCTTTCTTT. This translates into CASRQRRNTEAFF.

The gene calls are TRBV4-1 and TRBJ2-5, with 8 bases fitting TRBD1. Germline assignment: CDR1 MGHRA and CDR2 YSYEKL. The CDR3 loop spans 15 amino acids. V lost 7 bases, J lost 5 bases, and 12 bases stayed unmatched. The DNA of the CDR3 is TGCGCCAGCACCCAGGGGGCAGAGAAAGTGGAGACCCAGTACTTC. Translating gives CASTQGAEKVETQYF.